A selection of T cell receptor beta chains follows, all from one sample in a study of T cells in localized non-small cell lung cancer. Profiling relied on immunoSEQ multiplex PCR, and the TCRdb table lists in-frame clones only, not all of them. The repertoire holds approximately 13,000 clones, over 85% seen once, with approximately 2.9% in the top ten. Sequencing used peripheral blood mononuclear cells, obtained before any cancer treatment. The receptors here all came from a man aged 35 to 69 with stage III lung adenocarcinoma. Both conserved end residues are part of each CDR3. A D gene is named only where the DNA matches it firmly. Clone size is shown for a subset of rows, as once, few, many or a class of expanded clone.

V	size	J	D	DNA	CDR3
TRBV28	.	TRBJ1-2	.	TGTGCCAGCAGTTTGGGGGCGGGACATGGTGGCTACACCTTC	CASSLGAGHGGYTF
TRBV28	.	TRBJ1-1	.	TGTGCCAGCAGTTTACAAGCGGCAGGATGGCATTCGTTT	CASSLQAAGWHSF
TRBV6-5	.	TRBJ2-3	.	TGTGCCAGCAGCTTTGGGGGAGGCGGGACAGATACGCAGTATTTT	CASSFGGGGTDTQYF
TRBV27	.	TRBJ2-2	.	TGTGCCAGCAGTTGGTTAGGGAACACCGGGGAGCTGTTTTTT	CASSWLGNTGELFF
TRBV6-1	.	TRBJ2-3	TRBD2	TGTGCCAGCAAGACTAGCGGGGGCACAGATACGCAGTATTTT	CASKTSGGTDTQYF
TRBV7-3	.	TRBJ2-3	TRBD2	TGTGCCAGCAGCTTAATGGGGTTACTAGCGGGAGAGACAGATACGCAGTATTTT	CASSLMGLLAGETDTQYF
TRBV6-1	.	TRBJ2-5	.	TGTGCCAGCAGTTGGACTAACCAAGAGACCCAGTACTTC	CASSWTNQETQYF
TRBV9	.	TRBJ2-5	TRBD1	TGTGCCAGCAGCGTAGCTAGTGGACAGGGTGGTTGGGAGACCCAGTACTTC	CASSVASGQGGWETQYF
TRBV28	.	TRBJ2-7	TRBD2	TGTGCCAGCAGTTTTAGAAAGGTAGCGGGCAACTACGAGCAGTACTTC	CASSFRKVAGNYEQYF
TRBV11-2	once	TRBJ1-2	TRBD1	TGTGCCAGCAGCCCAGGGGGCGCGAGGTATGGCTACACCTTC	CASSPGGARYGYTF
TRBV5-6	.	TRBJ1-1	.	TGTGCCAGCAGCTTGTACCTTTTTGAGGCAGGGGCTCCGAACACTGAAGCTTTCTTT	CASSLYLFEAGAPNTEAFF
TRBV6-5	.	TRBJ2-7	.	TGTGCCAGTCTTGCGGGGGACACCTACTACGAGCAGTACTTC	CASLAGDTYYEQYF
TRBV7-2	.	TRBJ2-3	TRBD2	TGTGCCAGCAGCTTGAGGACTAGCGGGAGCACAGATACGCAGTATTTT	CASSLRTSGSTDTQYF
TRBV28	few	TRBJ1-5	.	TGTGCCAGCAGTTTCGGACAGAAAGGTCCCCATCAGCCCCAGCATTTT	CASSFGQKGPHQPQHF
TRBV11-3	.	TRBJ2-7	TRBD2	TGTGCCAGCAGTCATAGCGGGGTTGAGCAGTACTTC	CASSHSGVEQYF
TRBV6-1	few	TRBJ2-7	.	TGTGCCAGCAGTGAAAAGGTAGAAGCCTACGAGCAGTACTTC	CASSEKVEAYEQYF
TRBV6-5	.	TRBJ1-5	.	TGTGCCAGCAGACCCGGACAGAGCCATCAGCCCCAGCATTTT	CASRPGQSHQPQHF
TRBV6-1	.	TRBJ2-1	.	TGTGCCAGCAGTGATTTCGGATACAATGAGCAGTTCTTC	CASSDFGYNEQFF
TRBV19	.	TRBJ2-1	TRBD2	TGTGCCAGTAGCGAAACTAGCGGTACTTACAATGAGCAGTTCTTC	CASSETSGTYNEQFF
TRBV15	.	TRBJ2-1	TRBD2	TGTGCCACCAGCCTCTTCAGGACTAGCGGGAACAATGAGCAGTTCTTC	CATSLFRTSGNNEQFF
TRBV6-6	.	TRBJ2-7	TRBD2	TGTGCCAGCAGTTCCACCGGGGGGGGCTCCTACGAGCAGTACTTC	CASSSTGGGSYEQYF
TRBV27	.	TRBJ1-1	TRBD1	TGTGCCAGCAGCCTGGATATTTCCTTGGACAGGGAGGCTTTCTTT	CASSLDISLDREAFF
TRBV6-5	.	TRBJ1-2	.	TGTGCCAGCAGCTATTCCCTCGTGGCAGGGGATGGCTACACCTTC	CASSYSLVAGDGYTF
TRBV18	few	TRBJ2-5	.	TGTGCCAGCTCACCACGCAGCGGAAGAGAGACCCAGTACTTC	CASSPRSGRETQYF
TRBV7-9	.	TRBJ2-7	TRBD2	TGCGCCAGCAGCCCCGGGACTAGCGGGACCTACGAGCAGTACTTC	CASSPGTSGTYEQYF
TRBV5-1	.	TRBJ2-7	.	TGCGCCAGCAGCTTGATGACAGCCACTTACGAGCAGTACTTC	CASSLMTATYEQYF
TRBV4-2	.	TRBJ2-1	TRBD2	TGTGCCAGCAGCCCTAGACTAGCGGACTACAATGAGCAGTTCTTC	CASSPRLADYNEQFF
TRBV4-2	.	TRBJ2-3	TRBD2	TGTGCCAGCAGCCACGGGACTAGCGCCTCAGATACGCAGTATTTT	CASSHGTSASDTQYF
TRBV19	few	TRBJ1-2	.	TGTGCCAGTAGTACTGACACAAGGAGCGGTGGCTACACCTTC	CASSTDTRSGGYTF